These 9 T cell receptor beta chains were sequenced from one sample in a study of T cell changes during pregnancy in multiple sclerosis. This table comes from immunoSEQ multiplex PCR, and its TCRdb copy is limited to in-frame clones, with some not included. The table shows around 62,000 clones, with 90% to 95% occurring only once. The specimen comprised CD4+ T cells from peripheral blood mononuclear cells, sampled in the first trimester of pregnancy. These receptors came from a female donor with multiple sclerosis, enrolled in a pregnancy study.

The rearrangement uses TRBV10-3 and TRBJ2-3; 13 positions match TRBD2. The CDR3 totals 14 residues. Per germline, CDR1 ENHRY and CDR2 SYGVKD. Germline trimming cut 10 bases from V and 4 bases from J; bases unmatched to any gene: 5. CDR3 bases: TGTGCCACCCTACTAGCGGGGGGGTCAGATACGCAGTATTTT. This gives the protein CATLLAGGSDTQYF.

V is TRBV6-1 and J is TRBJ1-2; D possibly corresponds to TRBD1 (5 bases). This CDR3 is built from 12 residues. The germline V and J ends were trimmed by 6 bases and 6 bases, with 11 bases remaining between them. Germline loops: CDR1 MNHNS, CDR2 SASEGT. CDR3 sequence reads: CASRGVDDGYTF. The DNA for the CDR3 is TGTGCCAGCAGAGGGGTGGATGATGGCTACACCTTC.

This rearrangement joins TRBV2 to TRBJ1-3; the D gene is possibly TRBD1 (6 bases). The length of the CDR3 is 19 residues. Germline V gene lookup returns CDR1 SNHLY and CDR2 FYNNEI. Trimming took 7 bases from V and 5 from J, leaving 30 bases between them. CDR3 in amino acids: CASKAPSNRVPRRRNTIYF. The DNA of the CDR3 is TGTGCCAGCAAGGCTCCCTCTAACAGGGTCCCTAGGCGAAGAAACACCATATATTTT.

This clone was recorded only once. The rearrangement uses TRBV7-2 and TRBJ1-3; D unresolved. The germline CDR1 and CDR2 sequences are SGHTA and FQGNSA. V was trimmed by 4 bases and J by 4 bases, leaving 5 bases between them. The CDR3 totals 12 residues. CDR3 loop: CASSSQGNTIYF. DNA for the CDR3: TGTGCCAGCAGCTCGCAGGGAAACACCATATATTTT.

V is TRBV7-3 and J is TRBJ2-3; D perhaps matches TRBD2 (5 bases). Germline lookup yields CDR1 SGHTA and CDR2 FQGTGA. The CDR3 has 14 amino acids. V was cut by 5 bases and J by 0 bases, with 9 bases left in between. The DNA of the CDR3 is TGTGCCAGCAGCCTGGCTAGCAGCACAGATACGCAGTATTTT. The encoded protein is CASSLASSTDTQYF.

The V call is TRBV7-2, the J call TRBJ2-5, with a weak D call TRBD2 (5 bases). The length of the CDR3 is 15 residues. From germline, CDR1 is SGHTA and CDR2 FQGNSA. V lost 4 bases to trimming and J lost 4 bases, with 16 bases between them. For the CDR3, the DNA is TGTGCCAGCAGCTCTCCCTCCACTCGGGGAGAGACCCAGTACTTC. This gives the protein CASSSPSTRGETQYF.

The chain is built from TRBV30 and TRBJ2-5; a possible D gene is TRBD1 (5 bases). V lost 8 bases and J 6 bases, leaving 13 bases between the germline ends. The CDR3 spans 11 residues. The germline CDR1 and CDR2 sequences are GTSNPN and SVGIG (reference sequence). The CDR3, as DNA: TGTGCCCTAGGGGTTGTGAAGACCCAGTACTTC. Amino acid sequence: CALGVVKTQYF.

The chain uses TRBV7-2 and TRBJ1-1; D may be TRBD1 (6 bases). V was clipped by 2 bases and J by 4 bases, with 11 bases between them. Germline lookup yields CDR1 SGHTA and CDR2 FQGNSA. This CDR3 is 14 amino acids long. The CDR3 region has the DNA TGTGCCAGCAGCTTAAAATTAGGGGGCACTGAAGCTTTCTTT. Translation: CASSLKLGGTEAFF. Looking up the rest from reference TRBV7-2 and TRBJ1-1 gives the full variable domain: GAGVSQSPSNKVTEKGKDVELRCDPISGHTALYWYRQSLGQGLEFLIYFQGNSAPDKSGLPSDRFSAERTGGSVSTLTIQRTQQEDSAVYLCASSLKLGGTEAFFGQGTRLTVV.

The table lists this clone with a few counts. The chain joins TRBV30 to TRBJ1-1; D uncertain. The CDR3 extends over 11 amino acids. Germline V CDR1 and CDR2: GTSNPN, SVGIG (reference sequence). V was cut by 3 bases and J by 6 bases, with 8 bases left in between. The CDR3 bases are TGTGCCTGGAGCATGAGGTCTGAAGCTTTCTTT. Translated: CAWSMRSEAFF.